Included here is one T cell receptor (beta chain) sequence, with context. Its antigen is unknown. Splitting the CD4+ cells yielded a CD45RA+ naive subset and a CD45RA-negative memory subset. The sample belongs to a study of shared clonotypes between healthy human individuals. Measured with immunoSEQ multiplex PCR; TCRdb has only the in-frame clones, and not every one. The repertoire holds 500,000 or so clones, with about 96% as singletons. Study findings and constraints: Clonotypes that were shared across a handful of donors made up about 5.1% of naive CD4 clonotypes. Shared clonotypes across all four donors exceeded non-shared ones in generation probability.

Trimming removed 6 bases from V and 1 base from J, with 13 bases in between. The length of the CDR3 is 14 residues. The germline V gene encodes CDR1 MNHNS and CDR2 SASEGT. J is TRBJ2-7 and V is TRBV6-1; no clear D. The sequence derives from a woman younger than 45 in good health. The sequencing input was naive CD4+ T cells sorted from blood. The subset was: CD45RA+ positively selected. The CDR3 region has the DNA TGTGCCAGCAGCCCCATGGCACTTTCCTACGAGCAGTACTTC. This encodes CASSPMALSYEQYF.